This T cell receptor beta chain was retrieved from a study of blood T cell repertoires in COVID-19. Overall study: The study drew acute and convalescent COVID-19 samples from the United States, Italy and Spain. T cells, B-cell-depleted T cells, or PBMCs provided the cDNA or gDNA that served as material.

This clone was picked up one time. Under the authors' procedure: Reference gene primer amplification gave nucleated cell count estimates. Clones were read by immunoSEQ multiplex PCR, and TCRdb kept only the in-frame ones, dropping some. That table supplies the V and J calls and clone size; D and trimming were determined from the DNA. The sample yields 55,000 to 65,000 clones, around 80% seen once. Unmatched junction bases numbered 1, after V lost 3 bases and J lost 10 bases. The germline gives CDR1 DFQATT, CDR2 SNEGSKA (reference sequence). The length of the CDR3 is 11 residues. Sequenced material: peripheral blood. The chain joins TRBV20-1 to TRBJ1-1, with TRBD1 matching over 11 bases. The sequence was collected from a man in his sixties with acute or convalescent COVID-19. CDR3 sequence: CSARGQGGAFF. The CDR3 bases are TGCAGTGCTAGGGGACAGGGGGGAGCTTTCTTT.